This T cell receptor (beta chain) was retrieved from a study of tumor-infiltrating lymphocytes in primary liver carcinoma. Starting from about 0.5 ug of total RNA, TCR beta cDNA was produced with a primer in the constant region. ARM-PCR was slightly modified, and three nested multiplex PCR rounds with it gave rise to the TCR beta libraries. Running 9 to 10 cycles apiece, the first two PCR rounds relied on TRBV1-TRBV30 forward primers together with a C-beta reverse primer. Each CDR3 protein is one row after TCRdb ran MiXCR on the multiplex PCR reads. The sample records roughly 100,000 distinct CDR3 sequences, about four fifths being singletons. The CDR3 totals 16 residues. Germline V gene lookup returns CDR1 SGHNT and CDR2 YYREEE (reference sequence). About this clonotype: A junction boundary mismatches the germline segment, possibly from a read error.

Unsorted bulk tissue, about 19-32 mg of it, served as the source for co-extraction of RNA and DNA. The source of this sequence is a man in his forties with primary liver carcinoma and hepatitis B virus infection. The rearrangement links TRBV5-4 to TRBJ2-2; weak D call: TRBD2 (6 bases). The sequencing sample was made of liver tumor tissue from sampling region 3. This sample's subset: tumor region T3, left-lateral pole. CDR3 DNA sequence: TGTCCCAGCAGCTCGGCGGGCGGGACGAACACCGGGGAGCTGTTTTTT. It codes for CPSSSAGGTNTGELFF.